This is a list of T cell receptor beta chains from one sample in a study of T cells in Graves' hyperthyroidism and ophthalmopathy. One entry per CDR3 protein, called by TCRdb with MiXCR from the multiplex PCR reads. The table lists hundreds of thousands of distinct CDR3 sequences, roughly 15% of them singletons, with around 9.6% in the top ten. Source material: blood. The receptor source for this set is a woman aged 18-35 years with Graves' hyperthyroidism. Both conserved end residues are part of each CDR3. D genes are given only for firm matches. Clone size is shown for a subset of rows, as once, few, many or a class of expanded clone.

J gene: TRBJ2-7
D gene: .
V gene: TRBV7-8
clone size: few
CDR3 DNA: TGTGCCAGCAGCTTCCCCACCTACGAGCAGTACTTC
CDR3 protein: CASSFPTYEQYF

J gene: TRBJ1-2
D gene: .
V gene: TRBV27
clone size: many
CDR3 DNA: TGTGCCAGCGGGAGGGCAGGCTCGTCTAACTATGGCTACACCTTC
CDR3 protein: CASGRAGSSNYGYTF

J gene: TRBJ1-1
D gene: .
V gene: TRBV20-1
clone size: .
CDR3 DNA: TGCAGTGCTAACTCCTACATGGGCACTGAAGCTTTCTTT
CDR3 protein: CSANSYMGTEAFF

J gene: TRBJ2-1
D gene: TRBD2
V gene: TRBV11-2
clone size: few
CDR3 DNA: TGTGCCAGCAGCTTACCCCGACTAGCGGGTGACAATGAGCAGTTCTTC
CDR3 protein: CASSLPRLAGDNEQFF

J gene: TRBJ2-7
D gene: .
V gene: TRBV4-3
clone size: many
CDR3 DNA: TGCGCCAGTGGACTCACTCTAACCTACGAGCAGTACTTC
CDR3 protein: CASGLTLTYEQYF

J gene: TRBJ2-7
D gene: .
V gene: TRBV20-1
clone size: many
CDR3 DNA: TGCAGTGCTAGAGTAACCGGGAATACCTACGAGCAGTACTTC
CDR3 protein: CSARVTGNTYEQYF

J gene: TRBJ1-4
D gene: .
V gene: TRBV7-2
clone size: many
CDR3 DNA: TGTGCCAGCAGCTTAGGGAGGGCAACTAATGAAAAACTGTTTTTT
CDR3 protein: CASSLGRATNEKLFF

J gene: TRBJ2-5
D gene: TRBD1
V gene: TRBV12-3/TRBV12-4
clone size: many
CDR3 DNA: TGTGCCAGCAGCACGACAGGGGAGACCCAGTACTTC
CDR3 protein: CASSTTGETQYF

J gene: TRBJ2-7
D gene: TRBD2
V gene: TRBV28
clone size: many
CDR3 DNA: TGTGCCAGCAGTACGACTAGCGGGAGTAACGAGCAGTACTTC
CDR3 protein: CASSTTSGSNEQYF

J gene: TRBJ1-5
D gene: TRBD1
V gene: TRBV2
clone size: many
CDR3 DNA: TGTGCCAGCAGTTCGACCCGGACAGGGTATAGCAATCAGCCCCAGCATTTT
CDR3 protein: CASSSTRTGYSNQPQHF

J gene: TRBJ1-5
D gene: TRBD1
V gene: TRBV12-3/TRBV12-4
clone size: many
CDR3 DNA: TGTGCCAGCAGTCCCGGGACAGGGGCTTTCAATCAGCCCCAGCATTTT
CDR3 protein: CASSPGTGAFNQPQHF

J gene: TRBJ1-5
D gene: .
V gene: TRBV6-5
clone size: many
CDR3 DNA: TGTGCCAGCAGTTACAAGCAGCTACAGCCCCAGCATTTT
CDR3 protein: CASSYKQLQPQHF

J gene: TRBJ1-6
D gene: TRBD1
V gene: TRBV7-6
clone size: few
CDR3 DNA: TGTGCCAGCAGCCCAAGCCCGGGACAGGGGGATTCACCCCTCCACTTT
CDR3 protein: CASSPSPGQGDSPLHF

J gene: TRBJ2-7
D gene: .
V gene: TRBV6-5
clone size: many
CDR3 DNA: TGTGCCAGCAGTTACTCTCACGGGTTCATCTACGAGCAGTACTTC
CDR3 protein: CASSYSHGFIYEQYF

J gene: TRBJ2-7
D gene: TRBD2
V gene: TRBV2
clone size: many
CDR3 DNA: TGTGCCAGCACCCCCCGGGGGGTTGACTACGAGCAGTACTTC
CDR3 protein: CASTPRGVDYEQYF